The 17 T cell receptor beta chains below were found in one sample sequenced in a study of blood T cell repertoires in COVID-19. TCRdb's copy holds only in-frame clones and misses some; the assay was immunoSEQ multiplex PCR. Of hundreds of thousands of clones in the sample, 80% to 90% were seen once. Sequenced material: PBMCs or T cells enriched from blood (not recorded which). Source of these receptors: a woman aged 18-29 years who had recovered from COVID-19.

This sequence joins TRBV5-1 and TRBJ2-5; D remains unclear. Trimming removed 2 bases at V and 3 bases at J, with 11 bases between. The CDR3 is 14 residues long. Germline V gene data show CDR1 as SGHRS and CDR2 as YFSETQ. The CDR3 sequence is CASSLFRSEETQYF. The CDR3 region has the DNA TGCGCCAGCAGCTTATTCAGGTCAGAAGAGACCCAGTACTTC.

The gene calls are TRBV4-2 and TRBJ2-3; 8 bases fit TRBD2. CDR3 size: 21 residues. Germline assignment: CDR1 LGHNA and CDR2 YNFKEQ. The V gene end was trimmed by 0 bases and the J gene end by 1 base; junction bases not matched to a gene: 18. The CDR3 is CASSQDEGLAGSAFGTDTQYF. The CDR3 nucleotides read TGTGCCAGCAGCCAAGACGAGGGGCTAGCGGGTTCTGCTTTTGGCACAGATACGCAGTATTTT.

V usage is TRBV24-1 and J usage is TRBJ2-2; 9 bases map to TRBD1. Germline-derived CDR1 and CDR2 are KGHDR and SFDVKD. The CDR3 has 16 amino acids. J was trimmed by 3 bases and V by 4 bases; bases with no gene match: 5. CDR3 in DNA: TGTGCCACCAGTGACCCCGGGACAGGGTACACCGGGGAGCTGTTTTTT. Its translation is CATSDPGTGYTGELFF.

V gene TRBV5-5 combines with J gene TRBJ2-3; D is undetermined. V dropped 4 bases and J dropped 5 bases, with 11 bases sitting between them. The CDR3 is made up of 13 amino acids. CDR1 is SGHKS, CDR2 YYEKEE, per germline (reference sequence). CDR3 region: CASSPVGGDTQYF. The CDR3 DNA is TGTGCCAGCAGCCCGGTTGGTGGAGATACGCAGTATTTT. Variable domain in full (rest from reference TRBV5-5 and TRBJ2-3): DAGVTQSPTHLIKTRGQQVTLRCSPISGHKSVSWYQQVLGQGPQFIFQYYEKEERGRGNFPDRFSARQFPNYSSELNVNALLLGDSALYLCASSPVGGDTQYFGPGTRLTVL.

This clone has a handful of counts. The chain carries TRBV6-4 and TRBJ2-3; maybe TRBD1 (6 bases). The V end was cut by 0 bases, the J end by 4 bases, with 11 bases between. From germline, CDR1 is MRHNA and CDR2 SNTAGT. The CDR3 is 15 residues long. CDR3 loop: CASSDSGGSADTQYF. CDR3 DNA: TGTGCCAGCAGTGACTCAGGGGGTAGCGCAGATACGCAGTATTTT.

The chain joins TRBV7-2 to TRBJ1-5, with 12 nucleotides matching TRBD1. The germline gives CDR1 SGHTA, CDR2 FQGNSA. The CDR3 has 15 amino acids. V shed 4 bases and J 4 bases; nucleotides not matched to a gene: 2. The CDR3 here is CASSSGQGANQPQHF. The CDR3 bases are TGTGCCAGCAGCTCGGGACAGGGGGCGAATCAGCCCCAGCATTTT.

The V gene is TRBV5-6, the J gene TRBJ2-2; D not certain. This CDR3 is 14 amino acids long. CDR1 is SGHDT and CDR2 is YYEEEE in the germline V gene. Trimming shortened V by 2 bases and J by 0 bases, and 5 bases separated the two germline ends. CDR3 region: CASSFSANTGELFF. The CDR3 coding sequence is TGTGCCAGCAGCTTTTCTGCGAACACCGGGGAGCTGTTTTTT.

This chain links TRBV7-6 with TRBJ1-1; a weak D match, TRBD1 (6 bases). The CDR3 consists of 14 residues. Germline-derived CDR1 and CDR2 are SGHVS and FNYEAQ. V lost 5 bases to trimming and J lost 1 base, with 11 bases between them. The CDR3 spells CASSPMTGNTEAFF. The CDR3 DNA reads TGTGCCAGCAGCCCAATGACAGGGAACACTGAAGCTTTCTTT.

V gene TRBV25-1 combines with J gene TRBJ1-1, with 7 bases aligning to TRBD1. Germline CDR1 and CDR2: MGHDK and SYGVNS. The CDR3 totals 14 residues. Trimming took 2 bases from V and 5 from J; bases not matched to a gene: 5. This chain's CDR3 is CASSEAGGWTEAFF. The CDR3 DNA sequence: TGTGCCAGCAGTGAAGCAGGGGGTTGGACTGAAGCTTTCTTT.

The rearrangement joins TRBV7-8 to TRBJ2-7, with 8 nucleotides matching TRBD1. J lost 7 bases, V lost 1 base, and 12 bases had no gene match. Germline V gene data show CDR1 as SGHVS and CDR2 as FQNEAQ. The CDR3 runs 16 residues. This CDR3 reads CASSLGLGRGLYEQYF. The CDR3, as DNA: TGTGCCAGCAGCTTAGGCCTCGGCAGGGGGCTCTATGAGCAGTACTTC.

This clone occurred once. The chain joins TRBV18 to TRBJ2-2; 7 bases agree with TRBD2. Germline V gene data show CDR1 as KGHSH and CDR2 as LQKENI. J gave up 5 bases and V 1 base, and 4 bases lay outside the gene matches. The CDR3 spans 15 residues. The CDR3 is CASSPRSGETGELFF. For the CDR3, the DNA is TGTGCCAGCTCACCACGAAGCGGGGAAACCGGGGAGCTGTTTTTT.

The chain uses TRBV10-3 and TRBJ1-1; the match to TRBD1 covers 7 bases. Unmatched junction bases numbered 17, after V lost 1 base and J lost 0 bases. Germline values: CDR1 ENHRY, CDR2 SYGVKD. The CDR3 spans 20 residues. The CDR3 coding sequence is TGTGCCATCAGTGAGTTAGAACCCGGACAGGACCTCGTCATGAACACTGAAGCTTTCTTT. Its protein product is CAISELEPGQDLVMNTEAFF.

The chain couples TRBV5-4 to TRBJ1-5; the D is unclear. Germline V lookup: CDR1 SGHNT, CDR2 YYREEE (reference sequence). The CDR3 is 15 residues long. The V end lost 1 base, the J end lost 3 bases, and 11 bases lay between the germline ends. This CDR3 is CASSLYSQANQPQHF. CDR3 nucleotides: TGTGCCAGCAGCTTGTATAGTCAGGCCAATCAGCCCCAGCATTTT.

V usage is TRBV9 and J usage is TRBJ1-5; D remains ambiguous. Looked up from germline, CDR1 is SGDLS and CDR2 is YYNGEE. Trimming left V 0 bases short and J 7 bases short, with 11 bases between. The CDR3 sequence is 14 residues long. DNA of the CDR3: TGTGCCAGCAGCGTAGGCGGGGAGGGCCAGCCCCAGCATTTT. Residues: CASSVGGEGQPQHF.

The gene calls are TRBV6-1 and TRBJ2-1; 14 nucleotides align to TRBD2. Germline V CDR1 and CDR2: MNHNS, SASEGT. J lost 6 bases, V lost 2 bases, and 12 bases had no gene match. The CDR3 spans 19 residues. CDR3 sequence (DNA): TGTGCCAGCAGTGAAAGGAGGACTAGCGGGGGGCCGGCCCGCAATGAGCAGTTCTTC. This codes for CASSERRTSGGPARNEQFF.

In DNA form, the CDR3 reads TGCGCCAGCAGTGAGTCCCGGGATTCACCCCTCCACTTT. It encodes CASSESRDSPLHF. The gene calls are TRBV10-1 and TRBJ1-6; no clear D. The germline gives CDR1 WNHNN, CDR2 SYGVQD (reference sequence). Trimming removed 0 bases from V and 8 bases from J, with 5 bases in between. This CDR3 comprises 13 residues.

This clone was seen once. The rearrangement links TRBV24-1 to TRBJ2-3; 8 positions agree with TRBD1. Germline trimming cut 5 bases from V and 0 bases from J; bases unmatched to any gene: 6. CDR1 and CDR2 (germline): KGHDR, SFDVKD. The CDR3 totals 16 residues. The CDR3 protein is CATSVGGQGSTDTQYF. For the CDR3, the DNA is TGTGCCACCAGTGTTGGCGGACAGGGAAGCACAGATACGCAGTATTTT.